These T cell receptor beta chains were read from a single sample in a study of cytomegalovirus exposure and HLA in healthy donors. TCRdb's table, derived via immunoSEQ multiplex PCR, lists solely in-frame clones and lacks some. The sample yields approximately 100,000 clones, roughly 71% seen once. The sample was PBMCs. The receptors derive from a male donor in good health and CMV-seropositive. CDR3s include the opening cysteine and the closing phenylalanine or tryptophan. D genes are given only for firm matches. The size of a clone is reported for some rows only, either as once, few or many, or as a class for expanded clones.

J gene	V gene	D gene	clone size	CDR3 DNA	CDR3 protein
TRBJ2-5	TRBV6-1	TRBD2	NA	TGTGCCAGCAGTGAACTAGCGGGGGGGCAAGAGACCCAGTACTTC	CASSELAGGQETQYF
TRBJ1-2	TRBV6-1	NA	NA	TGTGCCAGCAGCGTAACAGAGAACTATGGCTACACCTTC	CASSVTENYGYTF
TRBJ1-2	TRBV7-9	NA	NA	TGTGCCAGCAGCCGTACAGTGTTCTTGGGCTACACCTTC	CASSRTVFLGYTF
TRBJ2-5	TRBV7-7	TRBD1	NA	TGTGCCAGCAGCTTAGAGGGACAGGGGAAGGGAAAGACCCAGTACTTC	CASSLEGQGKGKTQYF
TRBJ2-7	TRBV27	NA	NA	TGTGCCAGCAGTCCCTGGCGGGCAGGGGACGAGCAGTACTTC	CASSPWRAGDEQYF
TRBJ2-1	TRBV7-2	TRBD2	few	TGTGCCAGCAGCCCGCAGCGGGAGGAGCAGTTCTTC	CASSPQREEQFF
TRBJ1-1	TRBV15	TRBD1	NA	TGTGCCACCAGCAGAGATTGGCGGTCAGGGGGCGCGCCGACCACTGAAGCTTTCTTT	CATSRDWRSGGAPTTEAFF
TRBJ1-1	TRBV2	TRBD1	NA	TGTGCCAGCAGTGATGGACAGGGACAAAGTGAAGCTTTCTTT	CASSDGQGQSEAFF
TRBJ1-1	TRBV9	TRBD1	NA	TGTGCCAGTAGCCAGGGGGGGAACACTGAAGCTTTCTTT	CASSQGGNTEAFF
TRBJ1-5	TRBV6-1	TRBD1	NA	TGTGCCAGCAGTGAAGCGTGGCAGGGGGGCAATCAGCCCCAGCATTTT	CASSEAWQGGNQPQHF
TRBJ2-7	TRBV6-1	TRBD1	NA	TGTGCCAGCAGTGAAGCGCAGACAGGGGGGGACGAGCAGTACTTC	CASSEAQTGGDEQYF
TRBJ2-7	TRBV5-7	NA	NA	TGTGCCAGCAGCTCCCCTGAGGGGGGGCCGTCCCCAGCCTACGAGCAGTACTTC	CASSSPEGGPSPAYEQYF
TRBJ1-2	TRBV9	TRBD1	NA	TGTGCCAGCAGCGTAGGGCCGGGGACAGGGGTTGGCTACACCTTC	CASSVGPGTGVGYTF
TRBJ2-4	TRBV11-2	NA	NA	TGTGCCAGCAGCTCCCTGGCAGGGGACAAAAACATTCAGTACTTC	CASSSLAGDKNIQYF
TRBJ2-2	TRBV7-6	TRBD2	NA	TGTGCCAGCAGAACCGGGACTAGGGATCGAACCGGGGAGCTGTTTTTT	CASRTGTRDRTGELFF
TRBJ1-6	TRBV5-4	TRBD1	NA	TGTGCCAGCAGCTTGACAGGGGAGGATTCACCCCTCCACTTT	CASSLTGEDSPLHF
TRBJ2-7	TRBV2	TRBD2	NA	TGTGCCAGCATGGGGGGGACTATCTACGAGCAGTACTTC	CASMGGTIYEQYF
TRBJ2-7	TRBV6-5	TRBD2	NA	TGTGCCAGCAGTTCGACCGGCGGGGGGGAGTACGAGCAGTACTTC	CASSSTGGGEYEQYF
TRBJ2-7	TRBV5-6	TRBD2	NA	TGTGCCAGCAGCTTGGTAGATACTAGCGGGCGCTACGAGCAGTACTTC	CASSLVDTSGRYEQYF
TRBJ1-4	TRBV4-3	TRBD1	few	TGCGCCAGCAGCCAGACAGGGGGCAGGACTAATGAAAAACTGTTTTTT	CASSQTGGRTNEKLFF
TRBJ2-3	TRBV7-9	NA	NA	TGTGCCAGCAGCTACCTGACAAGTACAGATACGCAGTATTTT	CASSYLTSTDTQYF
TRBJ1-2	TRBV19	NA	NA	TGTGCCAGTAGTATAAGTCAGGGTGGCTACACCTTC	CASSISQGGYTF
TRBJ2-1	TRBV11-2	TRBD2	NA	TGTGCCAGCAGCTTAGGAGCGGGAGTAGTCAATGAGCAGTTCTTC	CASSLGAGVVNEQFF
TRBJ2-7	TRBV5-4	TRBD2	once	TGTGCCAGCGGAGCTTCCTCCGGAGGGGAGGGCGAGCAGTACTTC	CASGASSGGEGEQYF
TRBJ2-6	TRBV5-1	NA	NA	TGCGCCAGCAGCTTGAACAGGGATTCCCTAGGGGCCAACGTCCTGCCTTTC	CASSLNRDSLGANVLPF
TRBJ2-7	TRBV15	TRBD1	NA	TGTGCCACCAGCAGAGTCAGGGGGCACCACGAGCAGTACTTC	CATSRVRGHHEQYF
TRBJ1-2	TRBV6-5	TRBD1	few	TGTGCCAGCGGGACAGGGCAGGGCCGGCGGTACACCTTC	CASGTGQGRRYTF
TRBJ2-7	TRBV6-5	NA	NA	TGTGCCAGCAGTTCCAGGGCTCACGAGCAGTACTTC	CASSSRAHEQYF
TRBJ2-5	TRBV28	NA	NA	TGTGCCAGCAGTTCTTCCGGAGACCACCAAGAGACCCAGTACTTC	CASSSSGDHQETQYF
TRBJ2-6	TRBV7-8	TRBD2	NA	TGTGCCAGCAGCTTACCAGCGGGGGCCTCTGGGGCCAACGTCCTGACTTTC	CASSLPAGASGANVLTF
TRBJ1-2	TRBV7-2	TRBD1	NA	TGTGCCAGCTTACAGGGGCTCTATGGCTACACCTTC	CASLQGLYGYTF
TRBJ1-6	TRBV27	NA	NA	TGTGCCAGCAGTACGCGGGGGAGGAACCCCTCAGGCGACAGCTCCTATAATTCACCCCTCCACTTT	CASSTRGRNPSGDSSYNSPLHF
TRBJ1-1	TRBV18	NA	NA	TGTGCCAGCTCATCTTCGGGGAACACTGAAGCTTTCTTT	CASSSSGNTEAFF
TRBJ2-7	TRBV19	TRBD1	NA	TGTGCCAGTAGTCGCGACAGGGCAAGCTCCTACGAGCAGTACTTC	CASSRDRASSYEQYF
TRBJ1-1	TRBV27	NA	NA	TGTGCCAGCAGTTTGGCGGTTCCGAACACTGAAGCTTTCTTT	CASSLAVPNTEAFF
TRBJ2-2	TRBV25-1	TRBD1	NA	TGTGCCAGCAGTCAAATGGGACAGGTGGGGACCGGGGAGCTGTTTTTT	CASSQMGQVGTGELFF
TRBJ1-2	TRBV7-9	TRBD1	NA	TGTGCCAGCAGCCAAGAGACAGGGGGAAAAGGCTACACCTTC	CASSQETGGKGYTF
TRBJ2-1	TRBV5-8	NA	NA	TGTGCCAGCAGCCCTCGACGGGGAGAGGCGCAGTTCTTC	CASSPRRGEAQFF
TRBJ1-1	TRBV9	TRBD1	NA	TGTGCCAGCAGCCCGGGGACAGGGCACCTCCCCAAACAAGCTTTCTTT	CASSPGTGHLPKQAFF
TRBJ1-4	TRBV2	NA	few	TGTGCCAGCCTACGCCGGAGGCTGGGCCTTAATGAAAAACTGTTTTTT	CASLRRRLGLNEKLFF
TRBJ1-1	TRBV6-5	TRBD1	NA	TGTGCCAGCAGTCCTACAGGGGACACTGAAGCTTTCTTT	CASSPTGDTEAFF
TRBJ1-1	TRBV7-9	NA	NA	TGTGCCAGCAGCTCTTTGCGCTGGGGGCAACTCGAAGCTTTCTTT	CASSSLRWGQLEAFF
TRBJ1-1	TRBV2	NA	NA	TGTGCCAGCAGTGCAACAGGTTCCTTGAACACTGAAGCTTTCTTT	CASSATGSLNTEAFF
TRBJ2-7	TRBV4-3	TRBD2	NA	TGCGCCAGCAGCGGCGGGGGATCGTCCCACGAGCAGTACTTC	CASSGGGSSHEQYF
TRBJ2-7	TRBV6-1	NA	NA	TGTGCCAGCCTCGCGGGCAGGACCCCCTACGAGCAGTACTTC	CASLAGRTPYEQYF
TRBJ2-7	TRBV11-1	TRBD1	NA	TGTGCCAGCAGCTTAGACTCCGGGACAGCGTCCTACGAGCAGTACTTC	CASSLDSGTASYEQYF
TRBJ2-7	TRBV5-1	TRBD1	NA	TGCGCCAGCAGCTTGAGTGTCGGACAGGCCTCCTACGAGCAGTACTTC	CASSLSVGQASYEQYF
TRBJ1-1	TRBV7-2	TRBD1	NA	TGTGCCAGCAGCTCTGCCGGGACAGCGAACACTGAAGCTTTCTTT	CASSSAGTANTEAFF
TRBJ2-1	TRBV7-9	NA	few	TGTGCCAGCAGCTTAGATTCCAGGGACAATGAGCAGTTCTTC	CASSLDSRDNEQFF
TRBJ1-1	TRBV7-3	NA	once	TGTGCCAGCAGACGAATACAGGTTGAAGCTTTCTTT	CASRRIQVEAFF
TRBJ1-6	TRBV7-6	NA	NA	TGTGCCAGCAGCTTAGAGGAGGATTCACCCCTCCACTTT	CASSLEEDSPLHF
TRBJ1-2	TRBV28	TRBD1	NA	TGTGCCATCAGGACAGGGGGCTATGGCTACACCTTC	CAIRTGGYGYTF
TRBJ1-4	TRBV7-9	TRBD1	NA	TGTGCCAGCAGATCCACAGGGGGGAATGAAAAACTGTTTTTT	CASRSTGGNEKLFF